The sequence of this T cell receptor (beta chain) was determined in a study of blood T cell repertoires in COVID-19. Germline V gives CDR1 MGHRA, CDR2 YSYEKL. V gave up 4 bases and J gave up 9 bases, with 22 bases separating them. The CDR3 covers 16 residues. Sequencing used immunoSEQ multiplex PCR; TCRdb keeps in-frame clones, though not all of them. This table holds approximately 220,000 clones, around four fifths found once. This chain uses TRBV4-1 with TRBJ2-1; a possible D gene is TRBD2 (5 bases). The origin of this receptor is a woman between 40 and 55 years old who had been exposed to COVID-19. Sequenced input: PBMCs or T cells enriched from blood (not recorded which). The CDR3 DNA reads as TGCGCCAGCAGCCCGAAGGACTCGCTCGCGTCTTCTGAGCAGTTCTTC. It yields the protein CASSPKDSLASSEQFF.